The 30 T cell receptor beta chains reported below all come from one sample, sequenced in a study of T cell changes during pregnancy in multiple sclerosis. The data were produced by immunoSEQ multiplex PCR, yet TCRdb's version contains in-frame clones alone and is incomplete. The sample records 70,000 to 90,000 clones, 90% to 95% being singletons. Here the sequenced sample was PBMCs, taken in the first trimester of pregnancy. Receptors were obtained from a female donor in good health, serving as a control in a pregnancy study. Some clones in this sample may be carry-over from other donors' samples.

The J gene is TRBJ2-4, the V gene TRBV29-1, with a weak D call TRBD2 (6 bases). Germline CDR1 is SQVTM and CDR2 is ANQGSEA. The V and J ends lost 3 bases and 1 base respectively, with 13 bases between them. The CDR3 totals 15 residues. CDR3 sequence: CSVEGGATAKNIQYF. As DNA, the CDR3 is TGCAGCGTTGAGGGCGGGGCGACGGCCAAAAACATTCAGTACTTC.

This chain uses TRBV11-3 with TRBJ2-2; TRBD1 matches 9 bases. CDR1 SGHNT and CDR2 YENEEA come from the germline V gene. V shed 5 bases, J shed 3 bases, and the junction held 4 bases outside the gene matches. The CDR3 has 15 residues. The CDR3 region has the DNA TGTGCCAGCAGCGCCCGGACAGGGGACACCGGGGAGCTGTTTTTT. Its translation is CASSARTGDTGELFF.

The chain combines TRBV15 with TRBJ2-7, with D unclear. Between the trimmed V and J ends, which lost 4 bases and 2 bases, there was a span of 3 bases. From germline, CDR1 is LNHNV and CDR2 YYDKDF (reference sequence). CDR3 length: 11 residues. The CDR3, as DNA: TGTGCCACCAGCACCGCCTACGAGCAGTACTTC. It is translated as CATSTAYEQYF.

The chain recombines TRBV1 with TRBJ1-2. TRBV1 is shown as a pseudogene. The CDR3 length is 16 residues. In nucleotides, the CDR3 is TGCACCAGCAGCCAATCTCGGCCGGGATTCAACTATGGCTACACCTTC. Translation gives CTSSQSRPGFNYGYTF.

The V and J genes are TRBV25-1 and TRBJ2-3, with D possibly TRBD2 on 5 matching bases. V lost 1 base, J lost 2 bases, and 13 bases lay in between. The CDR3 covers 16 residues. CDR1 MGHDK and CDR2 SYGVNS come from the germline V gene. The CDR3 DNA reads as TGTGCCAGCAGTGAATGGGCGGGCAGCCTCACAGATACGCAGTATTTT. Residues: CASSEWAGSLTDTQYF.

J is TRBJ2-3 and V is TRBV14; TRBD2 might be the D (6 bases). The germline gives CDR1 SGHDN, CDR2 FVKESK. The CDR3 sequence is 16 residues long. Trimming cost V 4 bases and J 9 bases, with 23 bases left between them. The CDR3 DNA sequence: TGTGCCAGCAGCCGTTACACCGGGACTCACCCGGACACGCAGTATTTT. It encodes CASSRYTGTHPDTQYF.

The chain links TRBV29-1 to TRBJ1-2, with unresolved D. Germline V CDR1 and CDR2: SQVTM, ANQGSEA. With 7 bases removed from V and 8 bases from J, the gap between germline ends came to 14 bases. The CDR3 sequence is 11 residues long. CDR3 in DNA: TGCAGCGGGGTTGGAGCCGACGGCTACACCTTC. Encoded protein: CSGVGADGYTF.

This clone was recorded only once. This chain joins TRBV19 and TRBJ2-7; TRBD2 matches at 11 bases. Per germline, CDR1 LNHDA and CDR2 SQIVND (reference sequence). V was pared by 6 bases and J by 5 bases, with 9 bases of the junction left unmatched. The CDR3 has 15 residues. The CDR3 region has the DNA TGTGCCAGTAGCCCTCGTAGCGGGAGGGCCGACGAGCAGTACTTC. Protein product: CASSPRSGRADEQYF.

This clone has just a few counts. The V call is TRBV9, the J call TRBJ2-5, with 8 nucleotides matching TRBD2. The CDR3 runs to 13 residues. CDR1 is SGDLS and CDR2 is YYNGEE in the germline V gene. Trimming at V came to 0 bases and at J to 5 bases, leaving 0 bases not matched to a gene. CDR3 sequence: CASSVASGETQYF. The CDR3 DNA follows: TGTGCCAGCAGCGTAGCTAGCGGGGAGACCCAGTACTTC.

This sequence joins TRBV19 and TRBJ2-2, with D unclear. The CDR3 extends over 14 amino acids. Per the germline V gene, CDR1 is LNHDA and CDR2 is SQIVND (reference sequence). V was trimmed by 3 bases and J by 5 bases, leaving 10 bases between them. CDR3 region: CASSIDGETGELFF. The CDR3 DNA reads TGTGCCAGTAGTATCGACGGAGAGACCGGGGAGCTGTTTTTT.

CDR3 bases: TGTGCCAGCACCACCAGGGACGAGCAGTACTTC. It codes for CASTTRDEQYF. The rearrangement links TRBV7-9 to TRBJ2-7; tentatively, D is TRBD1 (5 bases). Germline V gene sequence: CDR1 SEHNR, CDR2 FQNEAQ (reference sequence). Trimming left V 7 bases short and J 5 bases short, with 9 bases between. This CDR3 is 11 amino acids long.

DNA of the CDR3: TGCAGTGCCCCGGACGGGGAGAGAGCTTTCTTT. This encodes CSAPDGERAFF. This rearrangement joins TRBV20-1 to TRBJ1-1, with unresolved D. CDR3 length equals 11 residues. The V and J ends lost 6 bases and 10 bases respectively, with 15 bases between them. Germline lookup yields CDR1 DFQATT and CDR2 SNEGSKA (reference sequence).

V usage is TRBV7-8 and J usage is TRBJ2-1, with a tentative D call TRBD2 (6 bases). Germline CDR1 reads SGHVS; CDR2 reads FQNEAQ. The CDR3 length is 14 residues. CDR3 nucleotide sequence: TGTGCGACGAGCGGGCGTACGTCCTACAATGAGCAGTTCTTC. Residues: CATSGRTSYNEQFF.

The V and J genes are TRBV7-2 and TRBJ1-6; 8 nucleotides align to TRBD1. Germline V gives CDR1 SGHTA, CDR2 FQGNSA. J lost 7 bases, V lost 6 bases, and 5 bases had no gene match. CDR3 size: 14 residues. The CDR3 DNA sequence: TGTGCCAGCAGACGACAGGGGACGAATTCACCCCTCCACTTT. Its translation is CASRRQGTNSPLHF. The full variable domain, rest sourced from reference TRBV7-2 and TRBJ1-6, is GAGVSQSPSNKVTEKGKDVELRCDPISGHTALYWYRQSLGQGLEFLIYFQGNSAPDKSGLPSDRFSAERTGGSVSTLTIQRTQQEDSAVYLCASRRQGTNSPLHFGNGTRLTVT.

This chain connects TRBV2 to TRBJ2-7, with TRBD1 identical over 11 bases. Germline V gives CDR1 SNHLY, CDR2 FYNNEI. V dropped 8 bases and J dropped 7; count of bases not matched to a gene: 13. The CDR3 extends over 15 amino acids. The CDR3 here is CASQSGTGGTREQYF. The CDR3 nucleotides are TGTGCCAGCCAGTCCGGGACAGGGGGGACGAGAGAGCAGTACTTC.

The chain combines TRBV28 with TRBJ2-2; 7 positions agree with TRBD1. The CDR3 spans 14 residues. With V trimmed by 6 bases and J by 7 bases, 8 bases remained unmatched. CDR1 MDHEN and CDR2 SYDVKM come from the germline V gene. The CDR3 sequence is CASSKPGGNGELFF. The CDR3 coding sequence is TGTGCCAGCAGCAAACCAGGGGGAAACGGGGAGCTGTTTTTT.

V and J are TRBV5-5 and TRBJ1-1; 7 positions match TRBD1. The J segment lost 4 bases and the V segment lost 0 bases, leaving 9 bases of the junction unmatched. The CDR3 runs 16 residues. Per germline, CDR1 SGHKS and CDR2 YYEKEE (reference sequence). CDR3 sequence reads: CASSLVLSAGGTEAFF. The CDR3 coding sequence is TGTGCCAGCAGCTTGGTCCTGTCGGCAGGGGGCACTGAAGCTTTCTTT.

V usage is TRBV6-1 and J usage is TRBJ1-2; a weak D match, TRBD1 (6 bases). With 7 bases removed from V and 4 bases from J, the gap between germline ends came to 10 bases. This CDR3 comprises 12 residues. Germline V gives CDR1 MNHNS, CDR2 SASEGT. The CDR3 spells CASTGQIYGYTF. CDR3 coding DNA: TGTGCCAGCACTGGACAGATCTATGGCTACACCTTC.

The V gene is TRBV19, the J gene TRBJ1-2; 8 positions agree with TRBD1. J was trimmed by 4 bases and V by 7 bases; bases with no gene match: 20. The CDR3 runs 18 residues. Germline CDR1 and CDR2: LNHDA and SQIVND (reference sequence). This CDR3 reads CASIGSRDRTLGVYGYTF. The CDR3 bases are TGTGCCAGTATCGGTTCCCGGGACAGGACCTTAGGCGTCTATGGCTACACCTTC.

The chain recombines TRBV28 with TRBJ2-5; perhaps TRBD1 as D (6 bases). The V end lost 5 bases, the J end lost 3 bases, and 13 bases lay between the germline ends. Germline V gene sequence: CDR1 MDHEN, CDR2 SYDVKM. This CDR3 region has 14 residues. DNA of the CDR3: TGTGCCAGCAGTATCCGGGACAAGAAAGAGACCCAGTACTTC. This translates into CASSIRDKKETQYF.

In its sample, this clone was seen a few times. V is TRBV4-1 and J is TRBJ2-7; perhaps TRBD2 as D (6 bases). CDR3 length: 15 residues. Germline V gene data show CDR1 as MGHRA and CDR2 as YSYEKL. Trimming removed 1 base from V and 0 bases from J, with 10 bases in between. DNA of the CDR3: TGCGCCAGCAGCCAAGTAGCGGACTACTCCTACGAGCAGTACTTC. This encodes CASSQVADYSYEQYF.

The chain uses TRBV4-1 and TRBJ2-1; possibly TRBD2 for D (5 bases). There are 12 residues in the CDR3. Trimming removed 1 base from V and 11 bases from J, with 9 bases in between. CDR1 and CDR2 (germline): MGHRA, YSYEKL. In DNA, the CDR3 is TGCGCCAGCAGCCAAGGTACGGGAAAGCAGTTCTTC. It translates to CASSQGTGKQFF.

The chain links TRBV29-1 to TRBJ1-1; a weak D match, TRBD1 (5 bases). This CDR3 contains 12 residues. Per germline, CDR1 SQVTM and CDR2 ANQGSEA. V was trimmed by 6 bases and J by 3 bases, leaving 11 bases between them. The CDR3 loop is CSVPRGDTEAFF. CDR3 nucleotide sequence: TGCAGCGTCCCTAGGGGTGACACTGAAGCTTTCTTT.

The CDR3 protein is CSVSDSGGHNEQFF. For the CDR3, the DNA is TGCAGCGTCTCGGACAGCGGGGGTCACAATGAGCAGTTCTTC. V usage is TRBV29-1 and J usage is TRBJ2-1; 8 positions agree with TRBD2. CDR1 SQVTM and CDR2 ANQGSEA come from the germline V gene. The CDR3 totals 14 residues. The V and J ends lost 6 bases and 5 bases, in that order; junction bases with no gene match: 9.

V is TRBV7-2 and J is TRBJ1-6, with TRBD1 matching 9 bases. V shed 5 bases and J 10 bases; nucleotides not matched to a gene: 9. This CDR3 spans 15 amino acids. Germline loops: CDR1 SGHTA, CDR2 FQGNSA. The CDR3 protein is CASSPRDRALSPLHF. Here the CDR3 DNA reads TGTGCCAGCAGCCCCCGGGACAGGGCTCTGTCACCCCTCCACTTT.

The chain recombines TRBV12-1 with TRBJ1-5; the D call in the table, TRBD1, was not verified against the DNA. TRBV12-1 is marked as a pseudogene. The CDR3 sequence is 16 residues long. CDR3 nucleotides: TGTGCCAGCAGCCCCCCGGGACAGGGGGCGACCCAGCCCCAGCATTTT. Its protein is CASSPPGQGATQPQHF.

The chain carries TRBV5-5 and TRBJ2-3; TRBD2 matches 7 bases. The ends lost 5 bases at V and 9 bases at J; junction bases unmatched: 12. Germline lookup yields CDR1 SGHKS and CDR2 YYEKEE (reference sequence). This CDR3 has 14 residues. The chain's CDR3 is CASRSGRAFLTQYF. CDR3 nucleotides: TGTGCCAGCAGATCAGGGAGGGCTTTTTTGACGCAGTATTTT.

The chain is built from TRBV28 and TRBJ1-5; D is possibly TRBD1 (6 bases). Germline lookup yields CDR1 MDHEN and CDR2 SYDVKM. The V gene lost 5 bases and the J gene lost 2 bases, with 13 bases spanning the gap. This CDR3 contains 15 residues. As DNA, the CDR3 is TGTGCCAGCAGTACCACCAGGGGTGGCAATCAGCCCCAGCATTTT. It is translated as CASSTTRGGNQPQHF.

The J gene is TRBJ2-2, the V gene TRBV6-4; 7 bases are a match to TRBD2. V shed 5 bases, J shed 5 bases, and the junction held 5 bases outside the gene matches. From germline, CDR1 is MRHNA and CDR2 SNTAGT. The CDR3 runs to 14 residues. DNA of the CDR3: TGTGCCAGCAGTCCAGCGGGGTGGACCGGGGAGCTGTTTTTT. Translating gives CASSPAGWTGELFF.

Written as DNA, the CDR3 is TGTGCCAGCAAATCCCCGACAGGGGGTGATTCACCCCTCCACTTT. This translates into CASKSPTGGDSPLHF. The chain recombines TRBV7-2 with TRBJ1-6, with 9 bases aligning to TRBD1. Germline V lookup: CDR1 SGHTA, CDR2 FQGNSA. This CDR3 region has 15 residues. V lost 7 bases to trimming and J lost 8 bases; unmatched junction nucleotides: 9.